The 4 T cell receptor beta chains given below trace back to one sample, sequenced in a study of T cells in Graves' hyperthyroidism and ophthalmopathy. Authors of the study amplified TCR beta CDR3 regions from RNA transcripts. First-round RT-PCR with HTBI primers amplified the TCR CDR3 region. TCRdb passed the multiplex PCR reads through MiXCR, listing each CDR3 protein once. In the table there are over 500,000 distinct CDR3 sequences, about a sixth of which are singletons. The sample consisted of blood. The origin of the receptors is a woman aged 18-29 years with Graves' ophthalmopathy.

This clonotype was picked up a small number of times. The gene calls are TRBV7-8 and TRBJ2-2, with unresolved D. The V end lost 5 bases, the J end lost 8 bases, and 15 bases lay between the germline ends. Per the germline V gene, CDR1 is SGHVS and CDR2 is FQNEAQ. This CDR3 has 14 amino acids. The DNA for the CDR3 is TGTGCCAGCAGCCCCCGGGCGAGGTGGGGGGAGCTGTTTTTT. Its translation: CASSPRARWGELFF. The variable domain in full, completed from reference TRBV7-8 and TRBJ2-2, reads GAGVSQSPRYKVAKRGQDVALRCDPISGHVSLFWYQQALGQGPEFLTYFQNEAQLDKSGLPSDRFFAERPEGSVSTLKIQRTQQEDSAVYLCASSPRARWGELFFGEGSRLTVL.

This clonotype was counted many times. The chain combines TRBV28 with TRBJ1-2; D perhaps matches TRBD1 (5 bases). The CDR3 spans 16 residues. The germline V and J ends were trimmed by 1 base and 1 base, with 13 bases remaining between them. CDR1 is MDHEN and CDR2 is SYDVKM in the germline V gene. The CDR3 loop is CASSLYGTANNYGYTF. CDR3 bases: TGTGCCAGCAGTTTATACGGGACCGCGAATAACTATGGCTACACCTTC.

This clonotype was seen repeatedly, ten times or more. V is TRBV11-2 and J is TRBJ2-1; TRBD2 matches at 10 bases. Germline CDR1 and CDR2: SGHAT and FQNNGV. The CDR3 is made up of 15 amino acids. With V trimmed by 2 bases and J by 8 bases, 6 bases remained unmatched. CDR3 amino acids: CASSLRPSGSYEQFF. The CDR3 DNA reads TGTGCCAGCAGCTTAAGGCCTAGCGGGAGTTATGAGCAGTTCTTC.

The rearrangement links TRBV6-1 to TRBJ2-1, with TRBD2 identical over 7 bases. Per germline, CDR1 MNHNS and CDR2 SASEGT. This CDR3 comprises 16 residues. V shed 5 bases and J 0 bases; nucleotides not matched to a gene: 7. CDR3 sequence (DNA): TGTGCCAGCAGTAGTGGTAGCGGGTACTCCTACAATGAGCAGTTCTTC. Its translation is CASSSGSGYSYNEQFF.